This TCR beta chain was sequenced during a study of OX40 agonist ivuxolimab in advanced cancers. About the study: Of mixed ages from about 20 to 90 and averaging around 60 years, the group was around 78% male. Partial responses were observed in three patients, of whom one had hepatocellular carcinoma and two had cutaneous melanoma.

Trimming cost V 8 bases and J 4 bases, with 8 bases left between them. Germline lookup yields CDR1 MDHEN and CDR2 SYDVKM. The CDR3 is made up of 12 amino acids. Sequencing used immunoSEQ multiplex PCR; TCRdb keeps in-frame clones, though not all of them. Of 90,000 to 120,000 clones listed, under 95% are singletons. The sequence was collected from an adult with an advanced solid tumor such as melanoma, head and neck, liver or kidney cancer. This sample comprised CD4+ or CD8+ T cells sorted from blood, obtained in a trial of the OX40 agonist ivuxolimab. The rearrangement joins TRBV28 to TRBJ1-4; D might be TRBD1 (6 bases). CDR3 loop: CASRDNNEKLFF. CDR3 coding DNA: TGTGCCAGCCGGGACAATAATGAAAAACTGTTTTTT. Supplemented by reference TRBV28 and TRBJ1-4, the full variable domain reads DVKVTQSSRYLVKRTGEKVFLECVQDMDHENMFWYRQDPGLGLRLIYFSYDVKMKEKGDIPEGYSVSREKKERFSLILESASTNQTSMYLCASRDNNEKLFFGSGTQLSVL.